This section outlines one T cell receptor (beta chain) sequence together with its context. This specimen comes from a study of OX40 agonist ivuxolimab in advanced cancers. Study details: Ivuxolimab is an agonistic anti-OX40 (CD134) antibody, and patients were treated with it.

The protocol was immunoSEQ multiplex PCR, while the TCRdb copy is restricted to in-frame clones and leaves out a portion. This sample has about 76,000 clones, with 85% to 90% found just once. V trimming: 8 bases; J trimming: 5 bases; junction bases outside the gene matches: 3. Germline V CDR1 and CDR2: GTSNPN, SVGIG (reference sequence). This CDR3 contains 12 residues. The chain recombines TRBV30 with TRBJ1-4; 9 nucleotides align to TRBD1. Specimen: CD4+ or CD8+ T cells sorted from blood, collected in a trial of the OX40 agonist ivuxolimab. The clonotype comes from an adult with an advanced solid tumor such as melanoma, head and neck, liver or kidney cancer. The CDR3 here is CAGDRVNEKLFF. CDR3 in DNA: TGTGCCGGGGACAGGGTGAATGAAAAACTGTTTTTT.